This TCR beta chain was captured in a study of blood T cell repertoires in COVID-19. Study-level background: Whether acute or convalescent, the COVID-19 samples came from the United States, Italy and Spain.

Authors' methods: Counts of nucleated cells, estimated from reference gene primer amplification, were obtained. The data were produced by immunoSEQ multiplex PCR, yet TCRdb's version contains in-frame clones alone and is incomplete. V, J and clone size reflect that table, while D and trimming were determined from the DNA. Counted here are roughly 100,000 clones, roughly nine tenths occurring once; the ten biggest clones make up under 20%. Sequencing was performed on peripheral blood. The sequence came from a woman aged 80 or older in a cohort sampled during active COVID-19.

The DNA of the CDR3 is TGTGCCAGCAGCTTAGGCCTAGGGAGCACTGAAGCTTTCTTT. This sequence encodes CASSLGLGSTEAFF. The rearrangement uses TRBV13 and TRBJ1-1; no reliable D call. V dropped 0 bases and J dropped 4 bases, with 9 bases sitting between them. The CDR3 runs to 14 residues. Germline V gene data show CDR1 as PRHDT and CDR2 as FYEKMQ (reference sequence).